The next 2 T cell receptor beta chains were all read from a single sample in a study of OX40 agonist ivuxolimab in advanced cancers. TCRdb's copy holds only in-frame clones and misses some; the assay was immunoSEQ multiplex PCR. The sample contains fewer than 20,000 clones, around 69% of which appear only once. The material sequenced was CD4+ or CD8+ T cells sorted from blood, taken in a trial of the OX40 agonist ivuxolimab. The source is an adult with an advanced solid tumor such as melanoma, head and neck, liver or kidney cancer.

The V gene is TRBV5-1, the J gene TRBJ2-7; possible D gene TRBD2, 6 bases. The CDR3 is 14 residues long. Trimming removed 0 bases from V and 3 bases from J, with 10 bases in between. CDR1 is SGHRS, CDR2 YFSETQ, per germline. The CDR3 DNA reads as TGCGCCAGCAGCTTGGGTAGCGGTAACTACGAGCAGTACTTC. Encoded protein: CASSLGSGNYEQYF.

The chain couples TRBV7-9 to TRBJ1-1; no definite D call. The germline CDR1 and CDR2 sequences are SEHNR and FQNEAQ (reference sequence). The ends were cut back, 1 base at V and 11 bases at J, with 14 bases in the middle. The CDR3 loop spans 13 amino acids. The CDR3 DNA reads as TGTGCCAGCAGCTTAGGGATTAGGGCAGAGGCTTTCTTT. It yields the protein CASSLGIRAEAFF. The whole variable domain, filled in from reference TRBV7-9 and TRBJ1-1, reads DTGVSQNPRHKITKRGQNVTFRCDPISEHNRLYWYRQTLGQGPEFLTYFQNEAQLEKSRLLSDRFSAERPKGSFSTLEIQRTEQGDSAMYLCASSLGIRAEAFFGQGTRLTVV.